This T cell receptor (beta chain) stems from a study of shared clonotypes between healthy human individuals. CDR3 length: 14 amino acids. Trimming shortened V by 1 base and J by 2 bases, and 8 bases separated the two germline ends. The germline V gene encodes CDR1 MGHRA and CDR2 YSYEKL. Naive CD8 cells lacked CD45RO, underwent positive selection for CCR7 and left out terminally differentiated effector memory CD45RA+ cells. Worth noting for this clone: At the DNA level, this CDR3 is encoded by other sequences in the same sample as well.

Libraries were prepared by immunoSEQ multiplex PCR; TCRdb keeps only in-frame clonotypes and omits some of them. The sample yields 1.5 million to 2.5 million clones, about 95% seen once. The source is a man in his late teens or twenties in good health. Source material: naive CD8+ T cells sorted from blood. V and J are TRBV4-1 and TRBJ1-1; tentative D call: TRBD1 (5 bases). Here the CDR3 reads CASSQVQGNTEAFF. The CDR3 coding sequence is TGCGCCAGCAGCCAAGTGCAGGGTAACACTGAAGCTTTCTTT.